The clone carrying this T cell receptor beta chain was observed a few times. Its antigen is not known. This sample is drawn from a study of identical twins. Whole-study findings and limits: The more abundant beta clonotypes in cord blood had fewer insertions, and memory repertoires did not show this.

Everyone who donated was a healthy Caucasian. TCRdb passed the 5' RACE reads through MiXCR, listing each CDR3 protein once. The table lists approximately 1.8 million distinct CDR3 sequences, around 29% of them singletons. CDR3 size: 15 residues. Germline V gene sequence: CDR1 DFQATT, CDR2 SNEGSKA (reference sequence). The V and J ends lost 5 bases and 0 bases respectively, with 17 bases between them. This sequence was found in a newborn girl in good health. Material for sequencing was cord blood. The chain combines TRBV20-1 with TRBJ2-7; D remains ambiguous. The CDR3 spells CSAPRVGVTSYEQYF. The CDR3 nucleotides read TGCAGTGCTCCCCGGGTAGGAGTGACCTCCTACGAGCAGTACTTC.